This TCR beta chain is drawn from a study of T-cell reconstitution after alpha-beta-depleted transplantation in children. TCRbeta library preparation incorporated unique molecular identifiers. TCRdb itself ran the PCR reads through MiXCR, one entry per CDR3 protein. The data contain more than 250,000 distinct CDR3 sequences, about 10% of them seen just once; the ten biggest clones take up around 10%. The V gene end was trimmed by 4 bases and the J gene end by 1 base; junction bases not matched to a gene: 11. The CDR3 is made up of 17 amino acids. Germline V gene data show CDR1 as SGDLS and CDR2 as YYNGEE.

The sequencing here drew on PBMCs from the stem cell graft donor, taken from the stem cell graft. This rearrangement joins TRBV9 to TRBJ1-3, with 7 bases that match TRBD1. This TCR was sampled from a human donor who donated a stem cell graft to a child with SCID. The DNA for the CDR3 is TGTGCCAGCAGCCCCGGGACAGAGGTATTTTCTGGAAACACCATATATTTT. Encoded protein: CASSPGTEVFSGNTIYF.